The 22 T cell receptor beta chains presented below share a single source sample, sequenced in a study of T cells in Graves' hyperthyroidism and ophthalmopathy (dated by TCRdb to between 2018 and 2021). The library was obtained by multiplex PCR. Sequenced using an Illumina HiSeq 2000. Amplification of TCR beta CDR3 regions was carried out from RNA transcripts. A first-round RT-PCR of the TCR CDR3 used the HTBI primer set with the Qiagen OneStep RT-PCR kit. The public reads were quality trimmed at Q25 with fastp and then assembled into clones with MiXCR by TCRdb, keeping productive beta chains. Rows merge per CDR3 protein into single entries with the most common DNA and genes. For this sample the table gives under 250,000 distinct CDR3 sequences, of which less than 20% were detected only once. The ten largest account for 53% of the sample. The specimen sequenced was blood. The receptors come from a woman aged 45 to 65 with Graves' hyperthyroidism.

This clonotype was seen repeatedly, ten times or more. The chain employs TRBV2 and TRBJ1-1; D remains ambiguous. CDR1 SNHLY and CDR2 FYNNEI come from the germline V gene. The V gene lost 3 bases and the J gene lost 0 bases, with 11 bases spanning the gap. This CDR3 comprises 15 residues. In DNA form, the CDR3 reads TGTGCCAGCAGTGATAATTTCCAGTTGAACACTGAAGCTTTCTTT. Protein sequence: CASSDNFQLNTEAFF.

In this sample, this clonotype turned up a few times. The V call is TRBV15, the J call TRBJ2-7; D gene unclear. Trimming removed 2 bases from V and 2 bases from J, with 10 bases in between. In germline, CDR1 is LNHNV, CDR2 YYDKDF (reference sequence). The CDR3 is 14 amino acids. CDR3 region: CATSRRAAPYEQYF. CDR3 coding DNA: TGTGCCACCAGCAGAAGAGCCGCTCCCTACGAGCAGTACTTC.

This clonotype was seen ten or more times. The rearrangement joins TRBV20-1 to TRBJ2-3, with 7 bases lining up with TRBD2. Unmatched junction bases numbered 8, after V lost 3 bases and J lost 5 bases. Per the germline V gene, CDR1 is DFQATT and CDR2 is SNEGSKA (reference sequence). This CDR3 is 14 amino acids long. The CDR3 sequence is CSARVTGRGDTQYF. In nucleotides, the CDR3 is TGCAGTGCTAGGGTTACGGGGAGGGGAGATACGCAGTATTTT.

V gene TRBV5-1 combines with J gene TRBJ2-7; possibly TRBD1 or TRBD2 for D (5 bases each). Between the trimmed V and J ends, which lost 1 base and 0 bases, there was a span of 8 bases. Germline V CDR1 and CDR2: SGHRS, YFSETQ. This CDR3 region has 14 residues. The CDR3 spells CASSLPGPSYEQYF. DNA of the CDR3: TGCGCCAGCAGCTTGCCGGGGCCCTCCTACGAGCAGTACTTC.

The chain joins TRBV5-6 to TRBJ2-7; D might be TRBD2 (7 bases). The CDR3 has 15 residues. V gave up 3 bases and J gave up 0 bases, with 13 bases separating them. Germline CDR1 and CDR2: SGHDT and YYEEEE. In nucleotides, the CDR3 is TGTGCCAGCAGCTATGGGGGCGGGAGCTCCTACGAGCAGTACTTC. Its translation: CASSYGGGSSYEQYF.

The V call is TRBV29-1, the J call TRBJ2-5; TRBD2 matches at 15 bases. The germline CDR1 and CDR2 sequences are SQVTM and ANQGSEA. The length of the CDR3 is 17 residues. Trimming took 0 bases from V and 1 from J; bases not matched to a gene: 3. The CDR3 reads CSVEDLGLAGGQETQYF. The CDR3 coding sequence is TGCAGCGTTGAAGATCTGGGACTAGCGGGGGGCCAAGAGACCCAGTACTTC. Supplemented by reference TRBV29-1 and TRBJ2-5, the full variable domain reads SAVISQKPSRDICQRGTSLTIQCQVDSQVTMMFWYRQQPGQSLTLIATANQGSEATYESGFVIDKFPISRPNLTFSTLTVSNMSPEDSSIYLCSVEDLGLAGGQETQYFGPGTRLLVL.

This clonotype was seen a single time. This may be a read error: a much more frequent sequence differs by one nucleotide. The CDR3 sequence: CASNPDRAAGTEAFF. The CDR3 DNA reads TGTGCCAGCAATCCAGACAGGGCTGCGGGCACTGAAGCTTTCTTT. The V gene is TRBV12-3 or TRBV12-4, the J gene TRBJ1-1; TRBD1 agrees at 7 bases. The J segment lost 4 bases and the V segment lost 7 bases, leaving 12 bases of the junction unmatched. The CDR3 has 15 residues.

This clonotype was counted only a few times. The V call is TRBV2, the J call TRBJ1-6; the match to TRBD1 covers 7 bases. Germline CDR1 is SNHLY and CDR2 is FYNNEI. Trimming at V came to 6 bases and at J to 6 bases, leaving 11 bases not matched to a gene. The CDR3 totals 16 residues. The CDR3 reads CASSQGSGGFNSPLHF. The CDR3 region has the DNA TGTGCCAGCAGCCAGGGTTCAGGGGGGTTTAATTCACCCCTCCACTTT. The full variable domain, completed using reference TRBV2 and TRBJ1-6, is EPEVTQTPSHQVTQMGQEVILRCVPISNHLYFYWYRQILGQKVEFLVSFYNNEISEKSEIFDDQFSVERPDGSNFTLKIRSTKLEDSAMYFCASSQGSGGFNSPLHFGNGTRLTVT.

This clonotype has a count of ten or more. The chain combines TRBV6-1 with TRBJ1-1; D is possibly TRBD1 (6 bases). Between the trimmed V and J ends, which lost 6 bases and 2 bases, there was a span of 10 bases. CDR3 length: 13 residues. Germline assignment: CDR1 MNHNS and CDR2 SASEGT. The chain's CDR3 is CASRTGGNTEAFF. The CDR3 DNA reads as TGTGCCAGCAGGACAGGTGGTAACACTGAAGCTTTCTTT.

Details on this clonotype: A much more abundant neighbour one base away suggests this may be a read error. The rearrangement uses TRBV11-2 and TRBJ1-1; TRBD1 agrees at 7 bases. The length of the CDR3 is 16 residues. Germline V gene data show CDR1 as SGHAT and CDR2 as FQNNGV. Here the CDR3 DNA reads TGTGCCAGCAGCTTCGGAAACGGACAGGCGAACACTGAAGCTCTCTTT. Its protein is CASSFGNGQANTEALF. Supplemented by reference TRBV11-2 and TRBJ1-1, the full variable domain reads EAGVAQSPRYKIIEKRQSVAFWCNPISGHATLYWYQQILGQGPKLLIQFQNNGVVDDSQLPKDRFSAERLKGVDSTLKIQPAKLEDSAVYLCASSFGNGQANTEALFGQGTRLTVV.

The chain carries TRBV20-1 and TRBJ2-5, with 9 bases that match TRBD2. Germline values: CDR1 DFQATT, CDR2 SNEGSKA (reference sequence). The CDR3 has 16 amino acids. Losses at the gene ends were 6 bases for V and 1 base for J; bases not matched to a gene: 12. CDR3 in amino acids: CSAPGGLAGSQETQYF. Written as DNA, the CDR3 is TGCAGTGCACCGGGGGGGCTAGCGGGGTCCCAAGAGACCCAGTACTTC.

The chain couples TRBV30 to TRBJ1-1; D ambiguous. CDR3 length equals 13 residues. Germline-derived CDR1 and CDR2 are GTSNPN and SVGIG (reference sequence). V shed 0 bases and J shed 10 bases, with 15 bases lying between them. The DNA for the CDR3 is TGTGCCTGGAGTGTAACCGAGGGCACGGGAGCTTTCTTT. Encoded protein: CAWSVTEGTGAFF. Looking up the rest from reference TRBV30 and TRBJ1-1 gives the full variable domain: SQTIHQWPATLVQPVGSPLSLECTVEGTSNPNLYWYRQAAGRGLQLLFYSVGIGQISSEVPQNLSASRPQDRQFILSSKKLLLSDSGFYLCAWSVTEGTGAFFGQGTRLTVV.

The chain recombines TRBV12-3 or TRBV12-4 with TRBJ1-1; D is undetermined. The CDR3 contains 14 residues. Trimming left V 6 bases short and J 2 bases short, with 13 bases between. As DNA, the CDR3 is TGTGCCAGCAGACATGGAGACACAAACACTGAAGCTTTCTTT. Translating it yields CASRHGDTNTEAFF.

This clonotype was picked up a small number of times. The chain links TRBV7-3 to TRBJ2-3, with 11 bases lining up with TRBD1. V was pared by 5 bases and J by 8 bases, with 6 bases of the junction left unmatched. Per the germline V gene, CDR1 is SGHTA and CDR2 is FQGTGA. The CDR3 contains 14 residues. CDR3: CASSPGQGVGTQYF. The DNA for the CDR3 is TGTGCCAGCAGCCCGGGACAGGGGGTCGGTACGCAGTATTTT. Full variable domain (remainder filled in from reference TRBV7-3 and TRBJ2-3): GAGVSQTPSNKVTEKGKYVELRCDPISGHTALYWYRQSLGQGPEFLIYFQGTGAADDSGLPNDRFFAVRPEGSVSTLKIQRTERGDSAVYLCASSPGQGVGTQYFGPGTRLTVL.

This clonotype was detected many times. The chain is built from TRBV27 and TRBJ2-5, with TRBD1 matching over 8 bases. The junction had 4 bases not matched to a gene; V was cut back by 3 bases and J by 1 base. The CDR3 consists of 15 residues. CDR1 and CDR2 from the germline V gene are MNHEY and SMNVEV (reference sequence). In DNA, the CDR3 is TGTGCCAGCAGTTTTTTGGACAGGGTCCAAGAGACCCAGTACTTC. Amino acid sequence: CASSFLDRVQETQYF.

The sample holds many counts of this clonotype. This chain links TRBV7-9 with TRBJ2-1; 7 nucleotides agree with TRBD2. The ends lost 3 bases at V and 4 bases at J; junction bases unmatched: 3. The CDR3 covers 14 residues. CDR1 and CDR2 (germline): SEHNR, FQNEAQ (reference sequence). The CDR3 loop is CASSLASGYNEQFF. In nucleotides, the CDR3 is TGTGCCAGCAGCTTGGCTAGCGGTTACAATGAGCAGTTCTTC.

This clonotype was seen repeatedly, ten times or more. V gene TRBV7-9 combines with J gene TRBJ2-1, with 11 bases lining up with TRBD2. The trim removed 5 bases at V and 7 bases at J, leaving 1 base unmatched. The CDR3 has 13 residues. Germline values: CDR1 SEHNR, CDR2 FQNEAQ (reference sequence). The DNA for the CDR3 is TGTGCCAGCAGCCGGACTAGCGGGAATGAGCAGTTCTTC. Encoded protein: CASSRTSGNEQFF.

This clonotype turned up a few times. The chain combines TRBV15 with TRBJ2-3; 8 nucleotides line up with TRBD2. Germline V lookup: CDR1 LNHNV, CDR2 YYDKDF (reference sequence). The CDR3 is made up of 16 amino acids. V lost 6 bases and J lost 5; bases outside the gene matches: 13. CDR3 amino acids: CATRGGGAGVRDTQYF. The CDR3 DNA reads TGTGCCACCAGGGGGGGTGGAGCGGGAGTAAGAGATACGCAGTATTTT.

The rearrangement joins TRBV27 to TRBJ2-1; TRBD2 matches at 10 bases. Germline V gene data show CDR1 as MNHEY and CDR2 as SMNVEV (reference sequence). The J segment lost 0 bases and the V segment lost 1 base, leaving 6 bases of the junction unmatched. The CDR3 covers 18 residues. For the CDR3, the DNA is TGTGCCAGCAGTTTATTTTTGAGCGGGAGGGGCTCCTACAATGAGCAGTTCTTC. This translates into CASSLFLSGRGSYNEQFF.

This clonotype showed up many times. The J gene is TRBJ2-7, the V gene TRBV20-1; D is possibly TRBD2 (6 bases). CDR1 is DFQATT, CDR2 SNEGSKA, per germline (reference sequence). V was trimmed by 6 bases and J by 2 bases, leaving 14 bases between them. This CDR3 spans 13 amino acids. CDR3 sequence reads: CSAAPGAPYEQYF. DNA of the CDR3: TGCAGTGCCGCTCCGGGAGCGCCCTACGAGCAGTACTTC.

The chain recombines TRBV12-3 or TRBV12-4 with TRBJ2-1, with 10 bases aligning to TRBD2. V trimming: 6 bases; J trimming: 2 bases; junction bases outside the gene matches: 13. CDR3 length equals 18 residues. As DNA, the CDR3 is TGTGCCAGCAGCCAAAGGGGTAGCGGGAGGAGTCCCTACAATGAGCAGTTCTTC. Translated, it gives CASSQRGSGRSPYNEQFF.

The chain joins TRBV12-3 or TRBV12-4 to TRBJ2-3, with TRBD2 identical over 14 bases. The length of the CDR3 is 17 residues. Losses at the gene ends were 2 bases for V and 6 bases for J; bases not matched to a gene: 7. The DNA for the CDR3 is TGTGCCAGCAGTTTACGGACTAGCGGGAGGTGGCCGGATACGCAGTATTTT. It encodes CASSLRTSGRWPDTQYF.